This TCR beta chain was found in a study of post-analysis software for immune sequencing data. Study summary: The courses of disease that were included comprised relapsing-remitting, secondary progressive and progressive-relapsing multiple sclerosis.

Each TCR beta cDNA library carried unique molecular identifiers. From approximately 1 to 10 million T cells, a few hundred thousand cDNA molecules were obtained. TCRdb reprocessed the PCR reads via MiXCR and lists one record per CDR3 protein. The sample carries about 460,000 distinct CDR3 sequences, roughly 46% recorded once. As to this clonotype: Its antigen remains unknown.

Study results and caveats: F-measure co-clustering was strong for batch-matched samples. Comparison with controls showed significantly lower normalized Chao1 diversity in multiple sclerosis patients. In patients, five or six TRBV segments were more frequent than in controls, with TRBV5-6, TRBV5-1 and TRBV20-1 among them.

The CDR3 runs 12 residues. CDR1 is SGHRS and CDR2 is YFSETQ in the germline V gene. The material sequenced was blood. This chain uses TRBV5-1 with TRBJ2-4; tentative D call: TRBD2 (6 bases). The DNA end favors TRBJ2-7, so the J call may be wrong. This receptor was obtained from a girl between 10 and 17 years old with multiple sclerosis. The CDR3 coding sequence is TGCGCCAGCAGCGGGGAGGACTACGAGCAGTACTTC. Amino acids: CASSGEDYEQYF.